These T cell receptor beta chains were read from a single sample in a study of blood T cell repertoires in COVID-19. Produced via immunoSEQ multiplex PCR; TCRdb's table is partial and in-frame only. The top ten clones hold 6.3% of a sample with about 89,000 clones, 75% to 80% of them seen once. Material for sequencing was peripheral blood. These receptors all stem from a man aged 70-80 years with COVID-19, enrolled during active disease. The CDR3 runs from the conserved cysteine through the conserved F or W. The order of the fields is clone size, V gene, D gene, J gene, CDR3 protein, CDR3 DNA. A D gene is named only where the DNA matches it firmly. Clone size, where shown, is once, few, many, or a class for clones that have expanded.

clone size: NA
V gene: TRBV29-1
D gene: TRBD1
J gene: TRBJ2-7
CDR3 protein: CSVSRTGAPHEQYF
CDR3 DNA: TGCAGCGTCTCTCGGACAGGGGCCCCCCACGAGCAGTACTTC

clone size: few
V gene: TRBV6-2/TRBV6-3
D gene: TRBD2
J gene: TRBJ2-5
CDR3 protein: CASSATSGLAGGLQETQYF
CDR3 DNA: TGTGCCAGCAGCGCCACCTCGGGACTAGCGGGGGGGCTCCAAGAGACCCAGTACTTC

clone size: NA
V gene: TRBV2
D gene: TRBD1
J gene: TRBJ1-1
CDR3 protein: CASSGDRGESRTFF
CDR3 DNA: TGTGCCAGCAGTGGGGACAGGGGTGAGTCGCGAACTTTCTTT

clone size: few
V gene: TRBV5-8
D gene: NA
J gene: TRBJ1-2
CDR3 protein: CASSLYGYTF
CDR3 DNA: TGTGCCAGCAGCCTCTATGGCTACACCTTC

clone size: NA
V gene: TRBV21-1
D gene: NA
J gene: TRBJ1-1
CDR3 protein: CASSNHRQASMNTEAFF
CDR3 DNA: TGTGCCAGCAGCAACCACCGACAGGCGTCCATGAACACTGAAGCTTTCTTT

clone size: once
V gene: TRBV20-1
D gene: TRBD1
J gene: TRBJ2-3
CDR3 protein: CSASADRSKGTDTQYF
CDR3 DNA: TGCAGTGCTAGTGCGGACAGGTCAAAGGGCACAGATACGCAGTATTTT

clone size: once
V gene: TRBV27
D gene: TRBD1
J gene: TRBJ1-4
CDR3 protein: CASSSTGGGEKLFF
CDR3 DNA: TGTGCCAGCAGTTCGACAGGGGGAGGCGAAAAACTGTTTTTT

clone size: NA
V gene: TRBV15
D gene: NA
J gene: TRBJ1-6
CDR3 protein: CATSRDAFTSNSPLHF
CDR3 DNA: TGTGCCACCAGCAGGGACGCCTTTACTAGCAATTCACCCCTCCACTTT

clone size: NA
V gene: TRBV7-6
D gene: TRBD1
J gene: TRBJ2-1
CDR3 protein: CASGPGTGVVYEQFF
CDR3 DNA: TGTGCCAGCGGACCCGGGACAGGGGTTGTATATGAGCAGTTCTTC

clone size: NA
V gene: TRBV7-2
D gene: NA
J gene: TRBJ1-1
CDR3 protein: CASSSRGGGLNTEAFF
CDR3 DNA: TGTGCCAGCAGCTCCCGTGGGGGAGGGTTAAACACTGAAGCTTTCTTT

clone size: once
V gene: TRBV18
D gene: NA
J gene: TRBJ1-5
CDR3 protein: CASSPRQGNQPQHF
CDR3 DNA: TGTGCCAGCTCACCGAGACAGGGCAATCAGCCCCAGCATTTT

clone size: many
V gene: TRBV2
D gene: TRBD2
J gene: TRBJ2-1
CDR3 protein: CATRKREVYNEQFF
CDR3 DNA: TGTGCCACAAGGAAGCGGGAGGTATACAATGAGCAGTTCTTC

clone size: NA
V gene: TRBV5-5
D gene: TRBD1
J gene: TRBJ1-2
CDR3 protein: CASSMDRIYGYTF
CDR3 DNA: TGTGCCAGCAGCATGGACAGGATCTATGGCTACACCTTC

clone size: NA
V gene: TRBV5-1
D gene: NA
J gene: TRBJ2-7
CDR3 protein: CASSLVPGETYEQYF
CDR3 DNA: TGCGCCAGCAGCTTGGTTCCGGGAGAAACCTACGAGCAGTACTTC

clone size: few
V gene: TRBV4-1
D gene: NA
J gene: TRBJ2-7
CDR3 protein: CASSQVVGPQGEQYF
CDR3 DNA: TGCGCCAGCAGCCAAGTGGTAGGACCGCAGGGCGAGCAGTACTTC

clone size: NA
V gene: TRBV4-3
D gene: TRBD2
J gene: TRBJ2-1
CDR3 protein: CASSQDLTSGRNEQFF
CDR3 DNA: TGCGCCAGCAGCCAAGATTTGACTAGCGGGAGAAATGAGCAGTTCTTC

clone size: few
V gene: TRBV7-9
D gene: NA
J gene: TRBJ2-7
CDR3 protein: CASSSPQGTWNYEQYF
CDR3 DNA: TGTGCCAGCAGCTCTCCGCAGGGAACTTGGAACTACGAGCAGTACTTC

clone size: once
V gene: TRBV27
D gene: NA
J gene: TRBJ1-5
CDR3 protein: CASSFIGAINQPQHF
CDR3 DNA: TGTGCCAGCAGTTTTATAGGGGCCATCAATCAGCCCCAGCATTTT

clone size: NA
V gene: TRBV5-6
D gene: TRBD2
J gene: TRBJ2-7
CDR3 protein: CASSFVGLASSEQYF
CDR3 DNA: TGTGCCAGCAGCTTTGTGGGACTAGCCTCGTCCGAGCAGTACTTC

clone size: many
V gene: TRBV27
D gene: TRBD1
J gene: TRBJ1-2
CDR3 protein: CASSQKGGANYGYTF
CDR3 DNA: TGTGCCAGCAGCCAAAAAGGGGGCGCGAACTATGGCTACACCTTC

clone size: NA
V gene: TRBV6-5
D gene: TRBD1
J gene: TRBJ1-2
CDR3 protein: CASRPDRDYGYTF
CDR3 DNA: TGTGCCAGCAGGCCCGACAGGGACTATGGCTACACCTTC

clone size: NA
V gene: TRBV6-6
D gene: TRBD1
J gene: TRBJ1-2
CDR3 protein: CASSYDRGESGYTF
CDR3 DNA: TGTGCCAGCAGTTACGACAGGGGAGAGAGTGGCTACACCTTC

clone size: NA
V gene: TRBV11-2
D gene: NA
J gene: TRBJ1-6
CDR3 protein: CASSLEVRGSPLHF
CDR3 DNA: TGTGCCAGCAGCTTAGAAGTCCGCGGTTCACCCCTCCACTTT

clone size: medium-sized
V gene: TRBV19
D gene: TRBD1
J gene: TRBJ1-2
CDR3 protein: CASSIPGQNYGYTF
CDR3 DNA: TGTGCCAGTAGTATCCCGGGACAGAACTATGGCTACACCTTC

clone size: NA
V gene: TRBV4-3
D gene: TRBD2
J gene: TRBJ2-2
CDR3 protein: CASSKYGAGSNTGELFF
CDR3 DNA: TGCGCCAGCAGCAAATATGGAGCGGGGTCGAACACCGGGGAGCTGTTTTTT

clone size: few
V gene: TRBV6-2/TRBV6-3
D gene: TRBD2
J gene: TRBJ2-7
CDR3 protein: CASSRAYGSGGLYEQYF
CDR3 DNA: TGTGCCAGCAGCCGAGCATACGGGAGCGGGGGACTCTACGAGCAGTACTTC

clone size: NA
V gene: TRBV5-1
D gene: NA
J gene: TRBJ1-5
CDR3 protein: CANSPGWGGVSNQPQHF
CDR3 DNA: TGCGCCAACAGCCCGGGGTGGGGTGGGGTAAGCAATCAGCCCCAGCATTTT

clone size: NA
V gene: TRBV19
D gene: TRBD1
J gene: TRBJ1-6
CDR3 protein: CASSMDRGRGSSPLHF
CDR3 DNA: TGTGCCAGTAGTATGGACAGGGGGCGAGGATCTTCACCCCTCCACTTT

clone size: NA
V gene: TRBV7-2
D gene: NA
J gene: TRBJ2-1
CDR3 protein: CASSRGGEQFF
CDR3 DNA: TGTGCCAGCAGTAGGGGGGGGGAGCAGTTCTTC

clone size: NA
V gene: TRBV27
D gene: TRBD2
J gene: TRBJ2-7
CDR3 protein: CASSLNPGGAVGEQYF
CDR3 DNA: TGTGCCAGCAGTTTAAATCCCGGGGGGGCAGTGGGCGAGCAGTACTTC

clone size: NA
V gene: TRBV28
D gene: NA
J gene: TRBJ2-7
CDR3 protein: CASTKGAGGYEQYF
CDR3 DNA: TGTGCCAGCACCAAAGGGGCAGGAGGGTACGAGCAGTACTTC